Given below is one TCR beta chain in context. Its antigen is not known. Treatment described: oral pan-JAK inhibitor, 5-10 mg twice daily. This sample was included in a study of CD8+ T cells in alopecia areata. Study-level results: Shared TCR sequences were less clear between patients than in mice, possibly partly from HLA diversity.

RNA was extracted and reverse transcribed into cDNA as the sequencing template. The method was immunoSEQ multiplex PCR; TCRdb's version includes in-frame clones alone and lacks a portion of them. The data contain some 210,000 clones, approximately 67% of them seen just once; the ten biggest clones take up about 1.2%. This CDR3 is 14 amino acids long. With 0 bases removed from V and 8 bases from J, the gap between germline ends came to 9 bases. Germline V gene data show CDR1 as SGHDT and CDR2 as YYEEEE. This clonotype originated in a human donor with alopecia areata. The sequencing used CD4+ T cells sorted from blood, collected between weeks 43 and 45, from a patient treated with tofacitinib. The rearrangement uses TRBV5-6 and TRBJ1-6, with no clear D. Written as DNA, the CDR3 is TGTGCCAGCAGCTTGGGCCGAGTAGATTCACCCCTCCACTTT. Its translation is CASSLGRVDSPLHF.